This entry is about one TCR beta chain. Its antigen is undetermined. Germline V gene lookup returns CDR1 SNHLY and CDR2 FYNNEI. Trimming took 5 bases from V and 5 from J; bases not matched to a gene: 5. The CDR3 covers 14 residues. The repertoire was sequenced with immunoSEQ multiplex PCR; TCRdb's copy has only in-frame clones and lacks some. Altogether fewer than 200,000 clones are present, approximately 92% being singletons, with the ten largest covering 8.5% to 12%. This entry comes from a study of T cell responses to AZD1222 COVID-19 vaccine. As for the study in general: Combined were second doses at about 4 or about 12 weeks.

Study-wide results and limits: Donor demographics were predominantly white British with a female majority; clonal diversity may be underestimated. Seropositive status at baseline applied to only a handful of AZD1222 recipients.

The V gene is TRBV2, the J gene TRBJ1-5; 8 bases fit TRBD1. The material sequenced was peripheral blood, taken on day 0 of AZD1222 vaccination. This clonotype was sampled from an adult in good health. This CDR3 is CASSSGQGDQPQHF. The CDR3 DNA follows: TGTGCCAGCAGTTCCGGACAGGGCGATCAGCCCCAGCATTTT. The complete variable domain, with remaining parts taken from reference TRBV2 and TRBJ1-5, reads EPEVTQTPSHQVTQMGQEVILRCVPISNHLYFYWYRQILGQKVEFLVSFYNNEISEKSEIFDDQFSVERPDGSNFTLKIRSTKLEDSAMYFCASSSGQGDQPQHFGDGTRLSIL.